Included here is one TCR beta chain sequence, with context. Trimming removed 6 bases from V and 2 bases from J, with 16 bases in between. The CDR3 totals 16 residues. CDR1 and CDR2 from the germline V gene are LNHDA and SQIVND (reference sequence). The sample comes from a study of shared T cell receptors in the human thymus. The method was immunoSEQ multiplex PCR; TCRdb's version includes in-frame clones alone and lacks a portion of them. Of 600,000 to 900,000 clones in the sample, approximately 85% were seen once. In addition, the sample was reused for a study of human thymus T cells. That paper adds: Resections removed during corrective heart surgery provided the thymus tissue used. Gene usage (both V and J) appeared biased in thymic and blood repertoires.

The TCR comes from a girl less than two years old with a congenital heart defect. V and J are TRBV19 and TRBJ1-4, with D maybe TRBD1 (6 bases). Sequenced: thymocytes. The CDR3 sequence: CASSRERGATNEKLFF. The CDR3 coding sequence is TGTGCCAGTAGCCGAGAGCGGGGGGCCACTAATGAAAAACTGTTTTTT.